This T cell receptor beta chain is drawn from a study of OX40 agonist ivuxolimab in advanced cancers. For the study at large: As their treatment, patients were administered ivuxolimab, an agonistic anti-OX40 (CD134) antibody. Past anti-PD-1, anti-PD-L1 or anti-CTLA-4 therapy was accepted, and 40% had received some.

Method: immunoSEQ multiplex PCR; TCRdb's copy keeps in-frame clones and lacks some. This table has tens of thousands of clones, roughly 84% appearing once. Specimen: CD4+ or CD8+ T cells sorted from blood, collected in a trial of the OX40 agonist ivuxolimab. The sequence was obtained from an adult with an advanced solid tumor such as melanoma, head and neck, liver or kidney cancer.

CDR3 amino acids: CASSTPGRLIDEQYF. The DNA of the CDR3 is TGTGCCAGTAGTACTCCGGGACGTCTTATCGACGAGCAGTACTTC. The chain recombines TRBV19 with TRBJ2-7; D tentatively reads TRBD1 or TRBD2 (5 bases each). CDR1 and CDR2 (germline): LNHDA, SQIVND (reference sequence). The V and J ends lost 4 bases and 5 bases respectively, with 18 bases between them. This CDR3 has 15 amino acids.